One and the same sample provided the 23 T cell receptor beta chains below, sequenced in a study of CD8+CD57+ T cells in acquired aplastic anemia listed by TCRdb under 2018. The sequencer listed for this sample is Illumina HiSeq 2000. TCR beta VDJ combination and CDR3 sequence profiling used genomic DNA as the template. TCRdb reworked the public reads: Q25 trimming with fastp, MiXCR clone assembly, productive beta chains retained. All rows with the same CDR3 protein become a single entry with the most common DNA and genes. The sample data list around 200,000 distinct CDR3 sequences, and about half of these were observed just once. The top ten clones comprise roughly 13% of the sample. Flow cytometry had shown CD8+CD57+ cell expansion in the patients selected for sequencing. Sequencing was done on a sample of sorted CD4+, CD8+, or CD8+CD57+ T cells (not recorded which) from PBMCs. These receptors were collected from a human donor with aplastic anemia.

The chain is built from TRBV19 and TRBJ2-5; D is unclear. From germline, CDR1 is LNHDA and CDR2 SQIVND (reference sequence). V was trimmed by 1 base and J by 1 base, leaving 4 bases between them. The CDR3 extends over 13 amino acids. The CDR3 region has the DNA TGTGCCAGTAGTATAGTGGTCCAAGAGACCCAGTACTTC. It is translated as CASSIVVQETQYF.

The J gene is TRBJ1-1, the V gene TRBV7-9, with D perhaps matching TRBD1 (6 bases). Between the trimmed V and J ends, which lost 6 bases and 1 base, there was a span of 9 bases. This CDR3 contains 13 residues. Germline loops: CDR1 SEHNR, CDR2 FQNEAQ (reference sequence). This chain's CDR3 is CASSRQENTEAFF. CDR3 DNA sequence: TGTGCCAGCAGTCGACAGGAGAACACTGAAGCTTTCTTT.

The chain recombines TRBV5-5 with TRBJ2-7; 12 bases are a match to TRBD2. Unmatched junction bases numbered 5, after V lost 2 bases and J lost 5 bases. Germline CDR1 reads SGHKS; CDR2 reads YYEKEE (reference sequence). CDR3 length: 15 amino acids. As DNA, the CDR3 is TGTGCCAGCAGCTTCGGACTAGCGGGAATCGACGAGCAGTACTTC. Translated, it gives CASSFGLAGIDEQYF.

At least ten counts were recorded for this clonotype. The genes are TRBV6-4 and TRBJ1-6; 11 bases are shared with TRBD1. V was pared by 5 bases and J by 10 bases, with 7 bases of the junction left unmatched. CDR3 length: 15 residues. CDR1 and CDR2 from the germline V gene are MRHNA and SNTAGT. In nucleotides, the CDR3 is TGTGCCAGCAGTTCGGACAGGGGGCCTTTATCACCCCTCCACTTT. It encodes CASSSDRGPLSPLHF.

V and J are TRBV2 and TRBJ1-2; possibly TRBD1 for D (5 bases). Trimming shortened V by 4 bases and J by 7 bases, and 16 bases separated the two germline ends. This CDR3 has 14 amino acids. The germline V gene has CDR1 SNHLY and CDR2 FYNNEI. In nucleotides, the CDR3 is TGTGCCAGCAGTGCTAGAGAGGGGTTCGGTGGCTACACCTTC. This codes for CASSAREGFGGYTF.

In regard to this clonotype: This may arise from a read error, as a much more abundant clone is one base away. The chain uses TRBV7-2 and TRBJ1-4; D gene uncertain. Trimming pared 4 bases from V and 5 bases from J, leaving 5 bases between. Per the germline V gene, CDR1 is SGHTA and CDR2 is FQGNSA. The CDR3 covers 12 residues. Here the CDR3 reads CASSSQNEKLFF. The CDR3 DNA follows: TGTGCCAGCAGCTCCCAAAATGAAAAACTGTTTTTT.

This clonotype was counted ten times or more. This chain connects TRBV7-9 to TRBJ1-1; TRBD1 agrees at 7 bases. The CDR3 runs to 15 residues. Germline loops: CDR1 SEHNR, CDR2 FQNEAQ (reference sequence). Trimming cost V 4 bases and J 1 base; bases outside gene matches: 6. The CDR3 bases are TGTGCCAGCAGCTACAGGGGAATCGGGAACACTGAAGCTTTCTTT. As protein: CASSYRGIGNTEAFF.

CDR3 sequence: CSARTRRGQGNNQPQHF. The DNA for the CDR3 is TGCAGTGCTAGAACCAGACGGGGACAGGGAAACAATCAGCCCCAGCATTTT. The chain links TRBV20-1 to TRBJ1-5, with TRBD1 matching over 9 bases. Trimming removed 2 bases from V and 3 bases from J; junction bases left unmatched: 11. In germline, CDR1 is DFQATT, CDR2 SNEGSKA (reference sequence). The CDR3 totals 17 residues.

This clonotype was seen ten or more times. V and J are TRBV2 and TRBJ2-3, with D perhaps TRBD2 (5 bases). V shed 3 bases and J shed 3 bases, with 13 bases lying between them. This CDR3 region has 15 residues. Germline assignment: CDR1 SNHLY and CDR2 FYNNEI. The CDR3 DNA sequence: TGTGCCAGCAGTGACCGAGCGGTAAGGACAGATACGCAGTATTTT. Translating gives CASSDRAVRTDTQYF. Combining the CDR3 with reference TRBV2 and TRBJ2-3 gives the whole variable domain EPEVTQTPSHQVTQMGQEVILRCVPISNHLYFYWYRQILGQKVEFLVSFYNNEISEKSEIFDDQFSVERPDGSNFTLKIRSTKLEDSAMYFCASSDRAVRTDTQYFGPGTRLTVL.

This rearrangement joins TRBV2 to TRBJ1-2, with a weak D call TRBD1 (6 bases). This CDR3 is built from 15 residues. The V gene's germline CDR1 is SNHLY and CDR2 FYNNEI. V gave up 10 bases and J gave up 4 bases, with 22 bases separating them. This CDR3 reads CATSHKDRRIYGYTF. In nucleotides, the CDR3 is TGTGCCACCAGCCACAAAGACAGGAGGATCTATGGCTACACCTTC.

Concerning this clonotype: The junction and the germline gene differ at one end; a read error may be behind it. V gene TRBV11-1 combines with J gene TRBJ2-3; TRBD2 is a possible D gene (6 bases). Germline loops: CDR1 SGHAT, CDR2 FQDESV (reference sequence). The CDR3 contains 18 residues. CDR3 DNA: TGTGCCAGCAGCTTGAAGAGGGCGGGACCCGAAAGCACAGATACGCAGTGTTTT. This sequence encodes CASSLKRAGPESTDTQCF.

The V gene is TRBV7-9, the J gene TRBJ2-5; D not certain. Germline V lookup: CDR1 SEHNR, CDR2 FQNEAQ (reference sequence). V shed 6 bases and J shed 7 bases, with 9 bases lying between them. The CDR3 totals 11 residues. The DNA of the CDR3 is TGTGCCAGCAGTCCGACCGGGACCCAGTACTTC. Translation: CASSPTGTQYF.

The rearrangement links TRBV5-1 to TRBJ2-2; possibly TRBD1 or TRBD2 for D (5 bases each). CDR3 length: 16 residues. With 7 bases removed from V and 1 base from J, the gap between germline ends came to 17 bases. Germline CDR1 is SGHRS and CDR2 is YFSETQ. As DNA, the CDR3 is TGCGCCAGCGGCAGATACGGGGCCCAGAACACCGGGGAGCTGTTTTTT. This encodes CASGRYGAQNTGELFF.

The chain carries TRBV10-1 and TRBJ2-1, with a possible D match to TRBD2 (6 bases). The germline V and J ends were trimmed by 4 bases and 4 bases, with 17 bases remaining between them. The CDR3 sequence is 16 residues long. Germline-derived CDR1 and CDR2 are WNHNN and SYGVQD (reference sequence). CDR3 in amino acids: CASSGVRELVYNEQFF. DNA for the CDR3: TGCGCCAGCAGTGGGGTTCGGGAGCTCGTTTACAATGAGCAGTTCTTC.

CDR3 sequence reads: CASRSQGAGNTIYF. CDR3 nucleotide sequence: TGTGCCAGCAGATCTCAGGGGGCTGGAAACACCATATATTTT. The chain joins TRBV6-2 or TRBV6-3 to TRBJ1-3, with 7 bases fitting TRBD1. Germline CDR1 is MNHEY and CDR2 is SVGEGT. J gave up 2 bases and V 6 bases, and 4 bases lay outside the gene matches. The CDR3 loop spans 14 amino acids.

V is TRBV19 and J is TRBJ1-3; the D is unclear. The CDR3 has 15 amino acids. V lost 5 bases, J lost 0 bases, and 11 bases lay in between. Looked up from germline, CDR1 is LNHDA and CDR2 is SQIVND (reference sequence). CDR3 nucleotide sequence: TGTGCCAGTAGTTATGACTCTAGCTCTGGAAACACCATATATTTT. Encoded protein: CASSYDSSSGNTIYF.

Many counts were recorded for this clonotype. The chain links TRBV5-1 to TRBJ2-3; 10 positions match TRBD2. The J segment lost 1 base and the V segment lost 0 bases, leaving 14 bases of the junction unmatched. In germline, CDR1 is SGHRS, CDR2 YFSETQ. CDR3 length: 20 amino acids. The CDR3 sequence is CASSLAQFSGGAEGTDTQYF. Here the CDR3 DNA reads TGCGCCAGCAGCTTGGCCCAATTCAGCGGGGGGGCTGAGGGCACAGATACGCAGTATTTT.

This clonotype was seen many times. The rearrangement joins TRBV7-6 to TRBJ2-3; 13 bases are a match to TRBD2. The trim removed 3 bases at V and 6 bases at J, leaving 15 bases unmatched. This CDR3 comprises 19 residues. The germline V gene has CDR1 SGHVS and CDR2 FNYEAQ. In DNA, the CDR3 is TGTGCCAGCAGCTTGGCACTAGCGGGGGGGCCGAGGGGAGGGGATACGCAGTATTTT. Its protein product is CASSLALAGGPRGGDTQYF.

This clonotype came up a few times. The CDR3 does not end in the conserved phenylalanine or tryptophan, so this is likely a read error. It is unclear where the CDR3 begins or ends on the DNA, so no DNA is shown, and the CDR3 is as TCRdb lists it. This chain uses TRBV2 with TRBJ2-7; TRBD2 is taken as the D call from the table, unchecked against the DNA. Both ends counted, the CDR3 spans 9 residues. Germline lookup yields CDR1 SNHLY and CDR2 FYNNEI. CDR3: CASSVRLAG.

The chain is built from TRBV10-3 and TRBJ1-6; D is perhaps TRBD1 (5 bases). Germline assignment: CDR1 ENHRY and CDR2 SYGVKD. Trimming removed 2 bases at V and 7 bases at J, with 12 bases between. The CDR3 length is 15 residues. CDR3 nucleotides: TGTGCCATCAGTGAGCCCGCGGGGGTAAATTCACCCCTCCACTTT. It is translated as CAISEPAGVNSPLHF.

This clonotype was seen many times. The gene calls are TRBV2 and TRBJ2-7; 10 nucleotides line up with TRBD2. Trimming removed 8 bases from V and 4 bases from J; junction bases left unmatched: 11. The CDR3 totals 15 residues. Germline V gives CDR1 SNHLY, CDR2 FYNNEI. The DNA of the CDR3 is TGTGCCAGCGGGGGGAGGCCTAGCGGGGGTTACGAGCAGTACTTC. This translates into CASGGRPSGGYEQYF.

This clonotype appeared a few times. The chain recombines TRBV5-6 with TRBJ2-7; no definite D call. This CDR3 has 14 residues. CDR1 is SGHDT, CDR2 YYEEEE, per germline. Trimming shortened V by 0 bases and J by 3 bases, and 10 bases separated the two germline ends. The CDR3 coding sequence is TGTGCCAGCAGCTTGGCTGGGCCGAACTACGAGCAGTACTTC. It encodes CASSLAGPNYEQYF.

This clonotype has only a few counts. The V gene is TRBV12-3 or TRBV12-4, the J gene TRBJ2-1; TRBD2 aligns across 14 bases. The CDR3 extends over 18 amino acids. The trim removed 7 bases at V and 1 base at J, leaving 9 bases unmatched. The CDR3 sequence: CASIGGTSGGASYNEQFF. CDR3 sequence (DNA): TGTGCCAGCATCGGAGGGACTAGCGGGGGAGCTTCCTACAATGAGCAGTTCTTC.